This entry lists 29 T cell receptor beta chains sequenced from one sample in a study of cytomegalovirus exposure and HLA in healthy donors. Assay used: immunoSEQ multiplex PCR; TCRdb lists only in-frame clones, some missing. The sample consists of some 170,000 clones, approximately 87% of them appearing once. Input material: PBMCs. The receptor source for this set is a woman in her 30s in good health and CMV-seronegative.

The rearrangement joins TRBV11-2 to TRBJ1-1, with D possibly being TRBD1 (6 bases). The CDR3 is made up of 14 amino acids. The V gene lost 3 bases and the J gene lost 1 base, with 9 bases spanning the gap. In germline, CDR1 is SGHAT, CDR2 FQNNGV. In DNA, the CDR3 is TGTGCCAGCAGCTTTGGGGGGGCGAACACTGAAGCTTTCTTT. Translating it yields CASSFGGANTEAFF.

V and J are TRBV6-5 and TRBJ1-2; the match to TRBD1 covers 7 bases. From germline, CDR1 is MNHEY and CDR2 SVGAGI. This CDR3 is 14 amino acids long. Unmatched junction bases numbered 7, after V lost 5 bases and J lost 4 bases. CDR3 amino acids: CASSRTGATYGYTF. CDR3 bases: TGTGCCAGCAGTAGGACAGGAGCCACCTATGGCTACACCTTC.

The V and J genes are TRBV4-1 and TRBJ2-7; the match to TRBD1 covers 7 bases. CDR1 MGHRA and CDR2 YSYEKL come from the germline V gene. The V gene end was trimmed by 7 bases and the J gene end by 0 bases; junction bases not matched to a gene: 6. The CDR3 extends over 14 amino acids. The CDR3 here is CASKSTGYSYEQYF. CDR3 coding DNA: TGCGCCAGCAAATCGACAGGGTACTCCTACGAGCAGTACTTC.

The genes are TRBV7-8 and TRBJ2-3; D gene ambiguous. Trimming stripped 1 base from V and 3 bases from J, with 17 bases between. CDR3 size: 17 residues. Germline CDR1 and CDR2: SGHVS and FQNEAQ. CDR3 sequence (DNA): TGTGCCAGCAGCTTAGGCATGGTTGGGCAGGTAACAGATACGCAGTATTTT. Protein: CASSLGMVGQVTDTQYF.

The chain employs TRBV7-8 and TRBJ1-1, with D hard to call. This CDR3 is 13 amino acids long. Germline-derived CDR1 and CDR2 are SGHVS and FQNEAQ. The V gene lost 3 bases and the J gene lost 4 bases, with 9 bases spanning the gap. The CDR3 spells CASSFFQITEAFF. CDR3 DNA: TGTGCCAGCAGCTTTTTTCAAATCACTGAAGCTTTCTTT.

The CDR3 nucleotides read TGTGCCAGCAGTGTGGGGACTAGCGGGGAAGAGACCCAGTACTTC. Amino acid sequence: CASSVGTSGEETQYF. The rearrangement uses TRBV2 and TRBJ2-5, with 13 bases that match TRBD2. The CDR3 has 15 residues. Germline loops: CDR1 SNHLY, CDR2 FYNNEI. After removal of 4 bases from V and 3 bases from J, the junction contained 2 bases not matched to a gene.

As to this clone: Other DNA sequences of this sample code for an identical CDR3. This rearrangement joins TRBV5-4 to TRBJ2-3; D gene uncertain. The CDR3 sequence is 12 residues long. V was pared by 4 bases and J by 0 bases, with 3 bases between. In germline, CDR1 is SGHNT, CDR2 YYREEE (reference sequence). The CDR3 is CASSPSTDTQYF. As DNA, the CDR3 is TGTGCCAGCAGCCCGAGCACAGATACGCAGTATTTT.

This sequence joins TRBV19 and TRBJ1-1, with 7 bases lining up with TRBD1. The CDR3 runs 14 residues. The junction had 7 bases not matched to a gene; V was cut back by 2 bases and J by 7 bases. Germline V gives CDR1 LNHDA, CDR2 SQIVND (reference sequence). CDR3 loop: CASSITRQGYEAFF. The CDR3 DNA sequence: TGTGCCAGTAGTATAACGAGACAGGGATATGAAGCTTTCTTT.

The chain is built from TRBV27 and TRBJ1-6, with TRBD1 as a possible D gene (6 bases). The V and J ends lost 6 bases and 7 bases respectively, with 16 bases between them. The CDR3 covers 15 residues. The germline CDR1 and CDR2 sequences are MNHEY and SMNVEV (reference sequence). DNA of the CDR3: TGTGCCAGCAGCTTGGACAGTTTTGGCAATTCACCCCTCCACTTT. This translates into CASSLDSFGNSPLHF.

V gene TRBV13 combines with J gene TRBJ1-1; D possibly corresponds to TRBD1 (5 bases). The CDR3 spans 16 residues. Germline lookup yields CDR1 PRHDT and CDR2 FYEKMQ (reference sequence). V was pared by 0 bases and J by 4 bases, with 15 bases between. This CDR3 reads CASSLGRGVVSTEAFF. The CDR3 DNA reads TGTGCCAGCAGCTTAGGACGGGGGGTGGTGAGCACTGAAGCTTTCTTT. The full variable domain, completed using reference TRBV13 and TRBJ1-1, is AAGVIQSPRHLIKEKRETATLKCYPIPRHDTVYWYQQGPGQDPQFLISFYEKMQSDKGSIPDRFSAQQFSDYHSELNMSSLELGDSALYFCASSLGRGVVSTEAFFGQGTRLTVV.

The V and J genes are TRBV6-1 and TRBJ2-2, with 10 bases lining up with TRBD1. CDR3 size: 14 residues. CDR1 and CDR2 from the germline V gene are MNHNS and SASEGT. The CDR3 region has the DNA TGTGCTAGTATGTGGGACAGGGGCACCGGGGAGCTGTTTTTT. Protein product: CASMWDRGTGELFF.

The CDR3 here is CASSSGGQGLEKLFF. The CDR3 bases are TGTGCCAGCAGCTCGGGGGGACAGGGTCTGGAAAAACTGTTTTTT. The rearrangement links TRBV5-4 to TRBJ1-4; 9 nucleotides line up with TRBD1. This CDR3 region has 15 residues. Trimming removed 3 bases from V and 8 bases from J; junction bases left unmatched: 8. Germline lookup yields CDR1 SGHNT and CDR2 YYREEE (reference sequence).

The chain couples TRBV11-2 to TRBJ2-7; TRBD1 agrees at 9 bases. The germline gives CDR1 SGHAT, CDR2 FQNNGV. J gave up 2 bases and V 4 bases, and 6 bases lay outside the gene matches. CDR3 length: 15 amino acids. CDR3: CASSSPGQGTYEQYF. For the CDR3, the DNA is TGTGCCAGCAGCTCACCGGGACAGGGAACCTACGAGCAGTACTTC.

V gene TRBV10-2 combines with J gene TRBJ1-5; D gene uncertain. This CDR3 is 14 amino acids long. Trimming took off 3 bases at V and 5 bases at J, with 11 bases between the two ends. Germline CDR1 and CDR2: WSHSY and SAAADI. CDR3 sequence: CASSEDIYDQPQHF. CDR3 in DNA: TGCGCCAGCAGTGAAGACATCTACGATCAGCCCCAGCATTTT.

V and J are TRBV5-5 and TRBJ1-3; D remains unclear. This CDR3 contains 14 residues. Germline V CDR1 and CDR2: SGHKS, YYEKEE (reference sequence). V lost 4 bases and J 3 bases, leaving 11 bases between the germline ends. The CDR3 bases are TGTGCCAGCAGCCTGAGCGGGGATGGAAACACCATATATTTT. Translation: CASSLSGDGNTIYF.

This clone was counted between two and nine times. This chain uses TRBV5-4 with TRBJ2-2, with 11 bases aligning to TRBD1. The CDR3 has 16 amino acids. Germline-derived CDR1 and CDR2 are SGHNT and YYREEE (reference sequence). V trimming: 1 base; J trimming: 4 bases; junction bases outside the gene matches: 3. CDR3 DNA sequence: TGTGCCAGCAGCTTGCCGGGACAGGGGGGCACCGGGGAGCTGTTTTTT. This encodes CASSLPGQGGTGELFF.

The chain links TRBV6-9 to TRBJ1-2, with 11 bases that match TRBD1. Trimming took 8 bases from V and 6 from J; bases not matched to a gene: 5. This CDR3 has 13 residues. The germline CDR1 and CDR2 sequences are MNHGY and SVAAGI. The CDR3 nucleotides read TGTGCCAGCCGCCGGGACAGGGGGAATGGCTACACCTTC. It codes for CASRRDRGNGYTF.

This CDR3 reads CASSPKTGNTEAFF. The DNA for the CDR3 is TGTGCCAGCTCACCGAAGACAGGGAACACTGAAGCTTTCTTT. This rearrangement joins TRBV18 to TRBJ1-1; TRBD1 is a possible D gene (6 bases). This CDR3 spans 14 amino acids. Germline assignment: CDR1 KGHSH and CDR2 LQKENI. The V and J ends lost 3 bases and 1 base respectively, with 9 bases between them.

J is TRBJ1-1 and V is TRBV6-1; no reliable D call. Germline CDR1 reads MNHNS; CDR2 reads SASEGT. With 3 bases removed from V and 5 bases from J, the gap between germline ends came to 13 bases. This CDR3 contains 14 residues. CDR3 DNA sequence: TGTGCCAGCAGTGACGGGGTATATGGGACTGAAGCTTTCTTT. Protein: CASSDGVYGTEAFF.

This clone is a singleton in its sample. CDR3 sequence: CASSLDHSEAWRTNTGELFF. CDR3 bases: TGTGCCAGCAGCTTAGATCACTCTGAGGCGTGGCGGACGAACACCGGGGAGCTGTTTTTT. The chain is built from TRBV11-2 and TRBJ2-2; D not certain. The V end lost 0 bases, the J end lost 0 bases, and 20 bases lay between the germline ends. The CDR3 consists of 20 residues. Germline V gene lookup returns CDR1 SGHAT and CDR2 FQNNGV.

The V gene is TRBV29-1, the J gene TRBJ2-7; no clear D gene. CDR3 length: 12 residues. V lost 3 bases and J lost 0, with 6 bases in between. The germline CDR1 and CDR2 sequences are SQVTM and ANQGSEA. In DNA form, the CDR3 reads TGCAGCGTTGAGGTCGGCTCCTACGAGCAGTACTTC. Amino acid sequence: CSVEVGSYEQYF.

The rearrangement uses TRBV13 and TRBJ2-1; 10 positions match TRBD2. CDR1 is PRHDT and CDR2 is FYEKMQ in the germline V gene (reference sequence). This CDR3 region has 15 residues. Trimming removed 4 bases from V and 7 bases from J; junction bases left unmatched: 7. CDR3 in DNA: TGTGCCAGCAGCTCCCATCTAGCGGGGGTGAATGAGCAGTTCTTC. As protein: CASSSHLAGVNEQFF.

The gene calls are TRBV4-1 and TRBJ1-1; D is unclear. Trimming left V 4 bases short and J 1 base short, with 13 bases between. Germline V gene sequence: CDR1 MGHRA, CDR2 YSYEKL. The CDR3 contains 15 residues. The CDR3 region is CASSLWTATNTEAFF. CDR3 in DNA: TGCGCCAGCAGCCTTTGGACTGCGACGAACACTGAAGCTTTCTTT.

The chain carries TRBV5-1 and TRBJ2-1, with a possible D match to TRBD2 (6 bases). This CDR3 is built from 13 residues. The germline CDR1 and CDR2 sequences are SGHRS and YFSETQ. The germline V and J ends were trimmed by 6 bases and 7 bases, with 14 bases remaining between them. CDR3 bases: TGCGCCAGCACTGTAGCGGCGAAAAATGAGCAGTTCTTC. Protein sequence: CASTVAAKNEQFF.

The chain is built from TRBV11-2 and TRBJ2-1, with TRBD2 identical over 12 bases. The V segment lost 7 bases and the J segment 4 bases; nucleotides outside the gene matches: 5. The CDR3 contains 15 residues. The V gene's germline CDR1 is SGHAT and CDR2 FQNNGV. CDR3 loop: CASTPLAGGYNEQFF. The CDR3 DNA follows: TGTGCCAGCACCCCCCTAGCGGGGGGGTACAATGAGCAGTTCTTC.

This chain connects TRBV2 to TRBJ1-2, with D possibly TRBD1 on 6 matching bases. Deletions cut 4 bases from V and 8 bases from J, with 20 bases between. CDR3 size: 15 residues. CDR1 is SNHLY, CDR2 FYNNEI, per germline. The CDR3 protein is CASSGVQGREWGYTF. CDR3 DNA sequence: TGTGCCAGCAGTGGAGTACAGGGTAGGGAGTGGGGCTACACCTTC.

This clone showed up just once. The chain uses TRBV5-6 and TRBJ1-2; 8 nucleotides align to TRBD1. The CDR3 is made up of 15 amino acids. The V segment lost 2 bases and the J segment 8 bases; nucleotides outside the gene matches: 11. The germline V gene encodes CDR1 SGHDT and CDR2 YYEEEE. The CDR3 region has the DNA TGTGCCAGCAGCTTAGTGGACAGGGCTTCAGGCGGCTACACCTTC. This gives the protein CASSLVDRASGGYTF.

This chain's CDR3 is CASSLGTLNTEAFF. The CDR3 coding sequence is TGTGCCAGCAGCTTAGGGACACTGAACACTGAAGCTTTCTTT. This chain connects TRBV11-2 to TRBJ1-1; perhaps TRBD1 as D (5 bases). Between the trimmed V and J ends, which lost 1 base and 0 bases, there was a span of 6 bases. The CDR3 extends over 14 amino acids. Germline V gene sequence: CDR1 SGHAT, CDR2 FQNNGV.

The chain is built from TRBV4-2 and TRBJ2-5, with 10 positions matching TRBD1. V dropped 2 bases and J dropped 5; count of bases not matched to a gene: 5. The CDR3 runs 15 residues. Germline CDR1 LGHNA, CDR2 YNFKEQ. The CDR3 loop reads CASSQTDRGLETQYF. The CDR3 DNA reads TGTGCCAGCAGCCAAACTGACAGGGGGCTGGAGACCCAGTACTTC.